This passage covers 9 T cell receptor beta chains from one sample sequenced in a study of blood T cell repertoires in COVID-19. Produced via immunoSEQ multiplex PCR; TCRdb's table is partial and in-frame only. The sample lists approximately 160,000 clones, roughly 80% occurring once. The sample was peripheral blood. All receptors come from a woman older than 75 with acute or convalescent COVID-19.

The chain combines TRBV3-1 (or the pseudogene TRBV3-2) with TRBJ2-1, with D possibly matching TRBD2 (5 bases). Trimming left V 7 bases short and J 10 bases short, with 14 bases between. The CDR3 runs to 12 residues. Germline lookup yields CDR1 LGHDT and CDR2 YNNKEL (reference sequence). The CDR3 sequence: CASMSPAGEQFF. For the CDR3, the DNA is TGTGCCAGCATGTCCCCGGCGGGCGAGCAGTTCTTC.

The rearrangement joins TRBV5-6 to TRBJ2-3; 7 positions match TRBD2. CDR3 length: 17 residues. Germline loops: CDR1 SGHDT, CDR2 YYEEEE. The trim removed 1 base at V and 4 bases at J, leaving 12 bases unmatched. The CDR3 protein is CASSLSGEVVLADTQYF. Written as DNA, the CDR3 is TGTGCCAGCAGCTTGAGCGGGGAGGTAGTGTTGGCAGATACGCAGTATTTT.

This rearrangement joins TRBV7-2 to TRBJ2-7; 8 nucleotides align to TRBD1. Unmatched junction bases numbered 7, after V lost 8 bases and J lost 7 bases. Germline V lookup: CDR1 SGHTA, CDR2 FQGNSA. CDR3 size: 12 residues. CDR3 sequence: CASLTGVGEQYF. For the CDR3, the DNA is TGTGCCAGCTTGACAGGGGTCGGTGAGCAGTACTTC.

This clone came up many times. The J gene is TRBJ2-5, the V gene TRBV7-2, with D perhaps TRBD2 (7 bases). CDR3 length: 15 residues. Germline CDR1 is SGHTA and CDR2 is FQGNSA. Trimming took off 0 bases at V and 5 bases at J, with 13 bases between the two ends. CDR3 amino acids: CASSLARGGPETQYF. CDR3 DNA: TGTGCCAGCAGCTTAGCGAGGGGGGGGCCGGAGACCCAGTACTTC.

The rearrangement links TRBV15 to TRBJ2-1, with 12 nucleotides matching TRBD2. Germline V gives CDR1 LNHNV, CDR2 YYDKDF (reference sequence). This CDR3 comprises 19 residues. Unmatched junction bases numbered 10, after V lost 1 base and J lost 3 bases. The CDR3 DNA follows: TGTGCCACCAGCAGAGGACTAGCGGGAGATCTAAGGTACTACAATGAGCAGTTCTTC. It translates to CATSRGLAGDLRYYNEQFF.

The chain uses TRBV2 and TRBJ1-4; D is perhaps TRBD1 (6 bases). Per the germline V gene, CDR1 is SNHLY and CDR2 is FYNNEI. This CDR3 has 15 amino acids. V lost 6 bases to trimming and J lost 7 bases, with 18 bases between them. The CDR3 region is CASSPGETVAEKLFF. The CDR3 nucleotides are TGTGCCAGCAGCCCAGGGGAAACAGTCGCTGAAAAACTGTTTTTT.

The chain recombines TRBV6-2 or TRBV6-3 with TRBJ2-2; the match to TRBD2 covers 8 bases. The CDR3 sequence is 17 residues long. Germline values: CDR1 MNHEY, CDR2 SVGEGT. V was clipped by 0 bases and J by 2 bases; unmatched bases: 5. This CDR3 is CASSYSYAGGNTGELFF. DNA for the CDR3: TGTGCCAGCAGTTACTCGTACGCGGGGGGCAACACCGGGGAGCTGTTTTTT.

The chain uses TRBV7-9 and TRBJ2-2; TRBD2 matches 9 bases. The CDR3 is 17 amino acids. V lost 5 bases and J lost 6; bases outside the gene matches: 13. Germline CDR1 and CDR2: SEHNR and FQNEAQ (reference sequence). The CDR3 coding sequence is TGTGCCAGCAGCCCCGTCACGGGGCTAGCGGGGTCCGGGGAGCTGTTTTTT. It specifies CASSPVTGLAGSGELFF.

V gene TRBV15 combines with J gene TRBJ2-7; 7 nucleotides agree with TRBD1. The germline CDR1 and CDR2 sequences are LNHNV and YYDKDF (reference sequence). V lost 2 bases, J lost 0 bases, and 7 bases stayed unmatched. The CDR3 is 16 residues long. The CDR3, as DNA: TGTGCCACCAGCAGACCCCAGACAGGGAGCTCCTACGAGCAGTACTTC. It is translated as CATSRPQTGSSYEQYF.